The 15 T cell receptor beta chains below were found in one sample sequenced in a study of neoadjuvant nivolumab and ipilimumab in lung cancer. Only in-frame clones appear in the TCRdb table, and some are missing; sequencing was by immunoSEQ multiplex PCR. The table has tens of thousands of clones, roughly 89% seen once. The sample here was peripheral blood, taken before neoadjuvant nivolumab, alone or with ipilimumab. These receptors were collected from an adult with non-small cell lung cancer.

The chain carries TRBV28 and TRBJ1-5; TRBD1 matches 7 bases. The length of the CDR3 is 14 residues. Germline V gene sequence: CDR1 MDHEN, CDR2 SYDVKM. Germline trimming cut 5 bases from V and 3 bases from J; bases unmatched to any gene: 4. CDR3 protein: CASSPGGINQPQHF. CDR3 nucleotide sequence: TGTGCCAGCAGTCCAGGGGGGATCAATCAGCCCCAGCATTTT.

The V call is TRBV7-3, the J call TRBJ2-7; tentatively, D is TRBD1 (6 bases). The CDR3 runs to 14 residues. Germline CDR1 SGHTA, CDR2 FQGTGA. The V end was cut by 0 bases, the J end by 5 bases, with 11 bases between. In DNA, the CDR3 is TGTGCCAGCAGCTTAACGGGTGGGGGCGACGAGCAGTACTTC. This translates into CASSLTGGGDEQYF.

This sequence joins TRBV10-2 and TRBJ2-7, with D tentatively TRBD2 (6 bases). The germline CDR1 and CDR2 sequences are WSHSY and SAAADI. With 3 bases removed from V and 2 bases from J, the gap between germline ends came to 11 bases. CDR3 size: 14 residues. The chain's CDR3 is CASSESGSTYEQYF. In nucleotides, the CDR3 is TGCGCCAGCAGTGAATCCGGGAGTACCTACGAGCAGTACTTC.

The chain links TRBV5-6 to TRBJ2-7, with D uncertain. The CDR3 runs 13 residues. Germline-derived CDR1 and CDR2 are SGHDT and YYEEEE. Trimming removed 0 bases from V and 2 bases from J, with 6 bases in between. CDR3 residues: CASSLAGPYEQYF. In DNA form, the CDR3 reads TGTGCCAGCAGCTTGGCCGGCCCCTACGAGCAGTACTTC.

V usage is TRBV5-4 and J usage is TRBJ2-5, with no clear D. CDR3 length: 13 residues. The germline V gene encodes CDR1 SGHNT and CDR2 YYREEE (reference sequence). The V and J ends lost 1 base and 2 bases respectively, with 6 bases between them. CDR3 loop: CASSLWFQETQYF. The CDR3 DNA follows: TGTGCCAGCAGCTTGTGGTTTCAAGAGACCCAGTACTTC.

The chain joins TRBV21-1 to TRBJ2-1; no DNA check was done on the table's D call, TRBD1. TRBV21-1 corresponds to a pseudogene. This CDR3 is built from 17 residues. The CDR3 DNA sequence: TGTGCCAGCAGCAACGGCCTCGGCAGGGGGAACTACAATGAGCAGTTCTTC. It specifies CASSNGLGRGNYNEQFF.

The rearrangement uses TRBV15 and TRBJ2-3; maybe TRBD1 (5 bases). The V end was cut by 5 bases, the J end by 4 bases, with 10 bases between. The germline V gene has CDR1 LNHNV and CDR2 YYDKDF (reference sequence). This CDR3 has 13 residues. CDR3 sequence reads: CATSGSRADTQYF. CDR3 DNA sequence: TGTGCCACCAGCGGGTCCAGGGCAGATACGCAGTATTTT.

This sequence joins TRBV5-4 and TRBJ2-1; 10 bases map to TRBD2. The junction had 8 bases not matched to a gene; V was cut back by 1 base and J by 7 bases. The CDR3 totals 16 residues. CDR1 SGHNT and CDR2 YYREEE come from the germline V gene (reference sequence). The CDR3 coding sequence is TGTGCCAGCAGCTTGAGTCTAGCGGGAGAGAAGAATGAGCAGTTCTTC. It translates to CASSLSLAGEKNEQFF.

In this sample, this clone turned up once. The chain carries TRBV7-3 and TRBJ2-7; TRBD1 matches 9 bases. The junction had 9 bases not matched to a gene; V was cut back by 1 base and J by 5 bases. The germline V gene has CDR1 SGHTA and CDR2 FQGTGA. This CDR3 has 16 residues. The CDR3 is CASSLRPGTGRDEQYF. CDR3 sequence (DNA): TGTGCCAGCAGCTTAAGGCCCGGGACAGGGAGGGACGAGCAGTACTTC.

The V call is TRBV19, the J call TRBJ2-7; D could derive from TRBD1 or TRBD2 (5 bases each). Trimming stripped 10 bases from V and 8 bases from J, with 21 bases between. CDR3 length: 13 amino acids. In germline, CDR1 is LNHDA, CDR2 SQIVND (reference sequence). Here the CDR3 reads CATTTGRTLQQYF. CDR3 nucleotides: TGTGCCACCACGACGGGACGGACATTACAGCAGTACTTC. The full variable domain, completed using reference TRBV19 and TRBJ2-7, is DGGITQSPKYLFRKEGQNVTLSCEQNLNHDAMYWYRQDPGQGLRLIYYSQIVNDFQKGDIAEGYSVSREKKESFPLTVTSAQKNPTAFYLCATTTGRTLQQYFGPGTRLTVT.

This rearrangement joins TRBV19 to TRBJ2-7; 8 bases fit TRBD2. The length of the CDR3 is 15 residues. Germline V gene data show CDR1 as LNHDA and CDR2 as SQIVND (reference sequence). J was trimmed by 4 bases and V by 1 base; bases with no gene match: 6. The CDR3 DNA is TGTGCCAGTAGTATAGCGAGCGGGAGTTTTTACGAGCAGTACTTC. It codes for CASSIASGSFYEQYF.

The genes are TRBV2 and TRBJ1-1, with D hard to call. Germline V gene data show CDR1 as SNHLY and CDR2 as FYNNEI. This CDR3 has 15 residues. V dropped 3 bases and J dropped 0 bases, with 11 bases sitting between them. This CDR3 reads CASSELASVNTEAFF. For the CDR3, the DNA is TGTGCCAGCAGTGAGTTGGCATCGGTGAACACTGAAGCTTTCTTT.

This chain connects TRBV10-2 to TRBJ2-7, with 9 bases matching TRBD2. This CDR3 comprises 13 residues. CDR1 and CDR2 from the germline V gene are WSHSY and SAAADI. V dropped 7 bases and J dropped 6; count of bases not matched to a gene: 7. CDR3 DNA: TGCGCCAGCAAGGTAGCGGGAGTTTTCGAGCAGTACTTC. It translates to CASKVAGVFEQYF.

The chain is built from TRBV4-2 and TRBJ1-1; D is possibly TRBD1 (6 bases). The V gene's germline CDR1 is LGHNA and CDR2 YNFKEQ. V was trimmed by 5 bases and J by 8 bases, leaving 12 bases between them. This CDR3 spans 12 amino acids. CDR3 coding DNA: TGTGCCAGCAGCGGGGGGGCTCTAGAAGCTTTCTTT. Translation: CASSGGALEAFF.

This clone was seen a single time. This chain joins TRBV5-1 and TRBJ1-1; a possible D gene is TRBD1 (5 bases). Trimming took 4 bases from V and 3 from J, leaving 22 bases between them. Germline CDR1 is SGHRS and CDR2 is YFSETQ. The CDR3 length is 17 residues. CDR3 sequence: CASSRDLLGREDTEAFF. The CDR3 DNA reads TGCGCCAGCAGCCGGGACCTCTTAGGGAGAGAGGACACTGAAGCTTTCTTT.